These 11 T cell receptor beta chains came from one sample sequenced in a study of blood T cell repertoires in COVID-19. Measured with immunoSEQ multiplex PCR; TCRdb has only the in-frame clones, and not every one. This table holds 150,000 to 200,000 clones, about 85% found once. Input material: peripheral blood. The origin of the receptors is a man aged 60 to 75 with COVID-19, enrolled during active disease.

The chain has TRBV6-5 and TRBJ1-1, with TRBD1 matching 7 bases. CDR1 MNHEY and CDR2 SVGAGI come from the germline V gene. This CDR3 has 13 residues. Germline trimming cut 4 bases from V and 6 bases from J; bases unmatched to any gene: 5. CDR3 sequence: CASSLQGKAEAFF. The CDR3 nucleotides read TGTGCCAGCAGTTTACAGGGGAAGGCTGAAGCTTTCTTT.

This clone was observed a few times. The chain has TRBV6-2 or TRBV6-3 and TRBJ1-1; 8 bases line up with TRBD1. Germline values: CDR1 MNHEY, CDR2 SVGEGT. V was clipped by 2 bases and J by 3 bases; unmatched bases: 2. The CDR3 length is 14 residues. CDR3 sequence: CASSYAGGYTEAFF. The CDR3 DNA follows: TGTGCCAGCAGTTACGCAGGGGGCTACACTGAAGCTTTCTTT.

As regards this clone: Different DNA sequences within this sample yield the same CDR3. This chain links TRBV7-9 with TRBJ1-4, with 7 bases that match TRBD1. Germline CDR1 and CDR2: SEHNR and FQNEAQ (reference sequence). CDR3 length: 14 amino acids. Trimming at V came to 1 base and at J to 7 bases, leaving 3 bases not matched to a gene. For the CDR3, the DNA is TGTGCCAGCAGCTTAGACAGGGGAGGTGAAAAACTGTTTTTT. Residues: CASSLDRGGEKLFF.

This clone has just a few counts. The gene calls are TRBV6-1 and TRBJ1-2; possibly TRBD1 for D (6 bases). This CDR3 contains 17 residues. Between the trimmed V and J ends, which lost 2 bases and 2 bases, there was a span of 18 bases. CDR1 is MNHNS, CDR2 SASEGT, per germline. In nucleotides, the CDR3 is TGTGCCAGCAGTGAACCACGACTACAGGGAGGGAACTATGGCTACACCTTC. This codes for CASSEPRLQGGNYGYTF.

The chain combines TRBV19 with TRBJ1-6; 7 bases line up with TRBD1. The CDR3 loop spans 13 amino acids. CDR1 LNHDA and CDR2 SQIVND come from the germline V gene (reference sequence). The ends lost 7 bases at V and 10 bases at J; junction bases unmatched: 7. This chain's CDR3 is CASNAAGGSPLHF. Here the CDR3 DNA reads TGTGCCAGTAATGCGGCAGGGGGGTCACCCCTCCACTTT.

The J gene is TRBJ1-2, the V gene TRBV10-3; D is ambiguous. The ends were cut back, 11 bases at V and 8 bases at J, with 15 bases in the middle. Germline CDR1 is ENHRY and CDR2 is SYGVKD. This CDR3 spans 11 amino acids. CDR3 protein: CAARRLEGYTF. The CDR3 DNA reads TGTGCCGCCCGACGGCTAGAGGGCTACACCTTC.

V and J are TRBV30 and TRBJ1-6; TRBD1 matches at 8 bases. V shed 3 bases and J 0 bases; nucleotides not matched to a gene: 7. This CDR3 is 17 amino acids long. Looked up from germline, CDR1 is GTSNPN and CDR2 is SVGIG (reference sequence). For the CDR3, the DNA is TGTGCCTGGAGGGACAGGGCACTGAGCTCCTATAATTCACCCCTCCACTTT. The encoded protein is CAWRDRALSSYNSPLHF.

This clone was found a few times. The CDR3 loop reads CASSRTVNQPQHF. DNA of the CDR3: TGTGCCAGCAGCCGGACAGTAAATCAGCCCCAGCATTTT. V is TRBV5-6 and J is TRBJ1-5; tentative D call: TRBD1 (6 bases). The V and J ends lost 4 bases and 4 bases respectively, with 9 bases between them. In germline, CDR1 is SGHDT, CDR2 YYEEEE. The CDR3 totals 13 residues.

This chain uses TRBV29-1 with TRBJ1-5, with 7 bases lining up with TRBD1. The J call may not be correct, given that the DNA end is closer to TRBJ2-3. The CDR3 covers 14 residues. CDR1 and CDR2 from the germline V gene are SQVTM and ANQGSEA. In nucleotides, the CDR3 is TGCAGCGTGAGACAGGGAAGTGACAATCAGCCCCAGTATTTT. Translated, it gives CSVRQGSDNQPQYF.

The chain carries TRBV14 and TRBJ1-2; 7 bases are shared with TRBD1. This CDR3 has 13 amino acids. CDR1 and CDR2 (germline): SGHDN, FVKESK. Trimming at V came to 4 bases and at J to 8 bases, leaving 7 bases not matched to a gene. DNA for the CDR3: TGTGCCAGCAGCCGCAATACAGGGGACGGCTACACCTTC. This gives the protein CASSRNTGDGYTF.

The J gene is TRBJ1-1, the V gene TRBV6-5, with TRBD1 matching over 7 bases. The CDR3 contains 15 residues. Germline CDR1 and CDR2: MNHEY and SVGAGI. The junction had 9 bases not matched to a gene; V was cut back by 7 bases and J by 1 base. This CDR3 is CASTSPGTANTEAFF. The CDR3 nucleotides read TGTGCCAGCACCTCCCCCGGGACAGCGAACACTGAAGCTTTCTTT.